One sample yielded the 5 T cell receptor beta chains listed below, sequenced in a study of CD8+ T cells in alopecia areata (dated by TCRdb to about 2018). The library was made by the immunoSEQ multiplex PCR assay. To provide template for TCR sequencing, every sample had RNA extracted and reverse transcribed into cDNA. As stored in TCRdb, this immuneACCESS dataset retains in-frame rearrangements with V and J assigned. A fraction of the clones does not appear; measured against another copy, unresolved V genes explain less than half of the discrepancy, and the remainder lacks a known reason. This sample lists approximately 200,000 clones; about three fifths were detected once. The ten largest clones take up less than 3.5% of the sample. Per the publication, the time point label means: roughly 27 days on oral tofacitinib. The intended sense of this specimen's treatment or condition label: oral pan-JAK inhibitor, 5-10 mg twice daily.

The sample here was CD4+ T cells sorted from blood, taken at week 4, from a patient treated with tofacitinib. Receptors were obtained from a human donor with alopecia areata.

This clone appeared once. CDR3 in DNA: TGCGCCAGCAGCCAAGTGGGCCGGGATGCAGATACGCAGTATTTT. This gives the protein CASSQVGRDADTQYF. V and J are TRBV4-1 and TRBJ2-3, with D possibly TRBD2 on 5 matching bases. From germline, CDR1 is MGHRA and CDR2 YSYEKL. The CDR3 covers 15 residues. The V end was cut by 1 base, the J end by 4 bases, with 12 bases between.

V and J are TRBV9 and TRBJ1-4; perhaps TRBD1 as D (6 bases). Germline CDR1 and CDR2: SGDLS and YYNGEE. The germline V and J ends were trimmed by 4 bases and 8 bases, with 18 bases remaining between them. This CDR3 region has 15 residues. CDR3 nucleotide sequence: TGTGCCAGCAGCTCGCGCGGCAGGGGTTGGGAAAAACTGTTTTTT. Translated: CASSSRGRGWEKLFF. Combining the CDR3 with reference TRBV9 and TRBJ1-4 gives the whole variable domain DSGVTQTPKHLITATGQRVTLRCSPRSGDLSVYWYQQSLDQGLQFLIQYYNGEERAKGNILERFSAQQFPDLHSELNLSSLELGDSALYFCASSSRGRGWEKLFFGSGTQLSVL.

This clone was detected only a few times. V and J are TRBV6-4 and TRBJ1-1, with 7 bases identical to TRBD1. Germline V CDR1 and CDR2: MRHNA, SNTAGT. Trimming cost V 7 bases and J 0 bases; bases outside gene matches: 2. CDR3 length equals 13 residues. CDR3 in amino acids: CASKGQMNTEAFF. The CDR3 DNA reads as TGTGCCAGCAAGGGACAGATGAACACTGAAGCTTTCTTT.

V gene TRBV30 combines with J gene TRBJ1-2; no definite D call. V was pared by 2 bases and J by 5 bases, with 9 bases between. The length of the CDR3 is 12 residues. Germline V CDR1 and CDR2: GTSNPN, SVGIG (reference sequence). CDR3 in DNA: TGTGCCTGGAGTATAGGAGGGTATGGCTACACCTTC. Its protein is CAWSIGGYGYTF.

This clone appeared a single time. The V call is TRBV7-2, the J call TRBJ2-5; D is unclear. This CDR3 spans 16 amino acids. V was clipped by 2 bases and J by 3 bases, with 16 bases between them. Germline V CDR1 and CDR2: SGHTA, FQGNSA. The CDR3 loop is CASSLLTARVKETQYF. The CDR3 region has the DNA TGTGCCAGCAGCTTACTAACGGCGAGAGTTAAAGAGACCCAGTACTTC.